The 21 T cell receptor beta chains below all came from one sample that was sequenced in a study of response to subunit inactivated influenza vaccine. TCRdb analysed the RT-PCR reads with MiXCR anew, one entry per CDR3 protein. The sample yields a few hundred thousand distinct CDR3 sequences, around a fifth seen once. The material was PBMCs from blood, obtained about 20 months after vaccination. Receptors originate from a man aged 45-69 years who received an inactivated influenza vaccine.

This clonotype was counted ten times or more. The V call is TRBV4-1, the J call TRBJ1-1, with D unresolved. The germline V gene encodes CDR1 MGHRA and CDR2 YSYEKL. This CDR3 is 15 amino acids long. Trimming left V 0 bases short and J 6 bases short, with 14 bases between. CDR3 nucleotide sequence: TGCGCCAGCAGCCAAGAGGTCGCGGTACTGCCTGAAGCTTTCTTT. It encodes CASSQEVAVLPEAFF.

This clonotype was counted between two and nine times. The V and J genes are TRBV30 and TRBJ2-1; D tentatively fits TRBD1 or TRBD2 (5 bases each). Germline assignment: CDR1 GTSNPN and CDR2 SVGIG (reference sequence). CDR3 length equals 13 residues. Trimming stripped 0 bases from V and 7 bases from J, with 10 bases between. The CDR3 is CAWSVQGTNEQFF. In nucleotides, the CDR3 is TGTGCCTGGAGTGTACAAGGGACGAATGAGCAGTTCTTC.

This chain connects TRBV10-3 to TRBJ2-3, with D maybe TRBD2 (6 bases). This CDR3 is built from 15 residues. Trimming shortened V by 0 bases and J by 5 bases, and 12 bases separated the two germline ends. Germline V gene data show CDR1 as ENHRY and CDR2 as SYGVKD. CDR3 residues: CAISESFTRGDTQYF. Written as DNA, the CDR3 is TGTGCCATCAGTGAGTCGTTCACGCGGGGAGATACGCAGTATTTT.

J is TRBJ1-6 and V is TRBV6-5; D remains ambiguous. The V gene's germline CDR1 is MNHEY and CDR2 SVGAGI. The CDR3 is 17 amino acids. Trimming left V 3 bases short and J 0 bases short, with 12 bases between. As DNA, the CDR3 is TGTGCCAGCAGTTATTCGGACGGAAGCTCCTATAATTCACCCCTCCACTTT. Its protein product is CASSYSDGSSYNSPLHF.

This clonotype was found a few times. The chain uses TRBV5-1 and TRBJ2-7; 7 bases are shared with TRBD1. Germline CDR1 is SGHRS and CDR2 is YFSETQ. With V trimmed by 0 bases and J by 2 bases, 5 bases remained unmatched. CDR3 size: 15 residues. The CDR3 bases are TGCGCCAGCAGCTTGGCGACAGGGAATCCCTACGAGCAGTACTTC. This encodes CASSLATGNPYEQYF.

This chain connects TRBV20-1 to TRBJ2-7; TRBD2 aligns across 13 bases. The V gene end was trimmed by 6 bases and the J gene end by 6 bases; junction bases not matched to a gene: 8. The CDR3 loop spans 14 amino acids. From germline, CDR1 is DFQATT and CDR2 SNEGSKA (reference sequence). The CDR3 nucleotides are TGCAGTGCCACACCGGGACTAGCGGGGCGCGAGCAGTACTTC. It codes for CSATPGLAGREQYF.

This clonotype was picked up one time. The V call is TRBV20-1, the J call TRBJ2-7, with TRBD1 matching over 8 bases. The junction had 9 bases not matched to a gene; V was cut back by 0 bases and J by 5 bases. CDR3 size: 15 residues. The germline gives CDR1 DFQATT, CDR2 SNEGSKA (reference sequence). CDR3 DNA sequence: TGCAGTGCTAGAGATGTGGCAGGGGGCCTGCACGAGCAGTACTTC. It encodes CSARDVAGGLHEQYF.

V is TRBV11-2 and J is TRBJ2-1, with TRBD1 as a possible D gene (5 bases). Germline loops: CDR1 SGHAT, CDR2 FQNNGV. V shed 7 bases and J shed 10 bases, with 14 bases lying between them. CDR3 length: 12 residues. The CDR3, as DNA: TGTGCCAGCAACCCAACAGGCCAGGAGCAGTTCTTC. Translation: CASNPTGQEQFF.

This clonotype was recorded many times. CDR3 region: CASSLEDRGWEKLFF. Here the CDR3 DNA reads TGTGCCAGCAGCTTGGAGGACAGGGGTTGGGAAAAACTGTTTTTT. The chain combines TRBV5-5 with TRBJ1-4; the match to TRBD1 covers 9 bases. Unmatched junction bases numbered 5, after V lost 0 bases and J lost 8 bases. Germline V gives CDR1 SGHKS, CDR2 YYEKEE (reference sequence). This CDR3 comprises 15 residues.

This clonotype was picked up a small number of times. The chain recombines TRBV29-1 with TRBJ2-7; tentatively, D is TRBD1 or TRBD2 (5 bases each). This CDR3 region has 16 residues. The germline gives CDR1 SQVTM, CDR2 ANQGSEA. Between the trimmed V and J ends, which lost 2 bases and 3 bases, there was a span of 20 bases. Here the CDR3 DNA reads TGCAGCGTTGAAATAGTTCGGGGCTACCGTGACTACGAGCAGTACTTC. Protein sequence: CSVEIVRGYRDYEQYF.

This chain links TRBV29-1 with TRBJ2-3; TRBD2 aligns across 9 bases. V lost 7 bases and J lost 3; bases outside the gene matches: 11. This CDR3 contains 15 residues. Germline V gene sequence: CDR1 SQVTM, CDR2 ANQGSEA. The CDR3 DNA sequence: TGCAGCGGGATTAGCGGGAGAAGTGGAACAGATACGCAGTATTTT. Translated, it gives CSGISGRSGTDTQYF.

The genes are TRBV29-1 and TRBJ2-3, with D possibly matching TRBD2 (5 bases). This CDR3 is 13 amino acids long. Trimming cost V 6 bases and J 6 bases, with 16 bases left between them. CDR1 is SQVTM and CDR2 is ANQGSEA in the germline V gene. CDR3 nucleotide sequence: TGCAGCGTAGGATATCGGGGAGACGATACGCAGTATTTT. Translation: CSVGYRGDDTQYF.

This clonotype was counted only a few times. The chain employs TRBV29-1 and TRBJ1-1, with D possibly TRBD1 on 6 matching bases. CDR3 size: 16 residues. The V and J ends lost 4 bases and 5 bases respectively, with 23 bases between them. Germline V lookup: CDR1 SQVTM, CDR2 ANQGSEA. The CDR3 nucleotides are TGCAGCGTTGTCGGTGGGGTAGGGGGGGATCGGACTGAAGCTTTCTTT. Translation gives CSVVGGVGGDRTEAFF.

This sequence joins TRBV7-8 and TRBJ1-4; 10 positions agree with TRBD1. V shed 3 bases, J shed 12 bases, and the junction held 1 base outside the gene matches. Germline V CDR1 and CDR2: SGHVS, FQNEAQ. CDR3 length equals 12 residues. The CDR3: CASSFGQGELFF. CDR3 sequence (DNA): TGTGCCAGCAGCTTCGGACAGGGGGAACTGTTTTTT.

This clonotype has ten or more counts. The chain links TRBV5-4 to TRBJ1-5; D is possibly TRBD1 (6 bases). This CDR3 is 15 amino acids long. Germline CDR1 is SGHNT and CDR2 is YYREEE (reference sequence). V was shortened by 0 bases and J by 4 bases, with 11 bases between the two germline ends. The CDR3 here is CASSLGGGQNQPQHF. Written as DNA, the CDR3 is TGTGCCAGCAGCTTGGGGGGGGGACAAAATCAGCCCCAGCATTTT.

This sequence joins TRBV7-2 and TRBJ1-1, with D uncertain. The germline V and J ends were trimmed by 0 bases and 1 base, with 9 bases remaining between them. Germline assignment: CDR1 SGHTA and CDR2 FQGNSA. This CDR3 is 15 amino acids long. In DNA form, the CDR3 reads TGTGCCAGCAGCTTAGCGCTAAGAAGGAACACTGAAGCTTTCTTT. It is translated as CASSLALRRNTEAFF.

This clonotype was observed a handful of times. CDR3 nucleotide sequence: TGCAGTGCTAGTGCCCGGGGGGTAGAGCCAGATACGCAGTATTTT. It specifies CSASARGVEPDTQYF. The chain joins TRBV20-1 to TRBJ2-3; the match to TRBD2 covers 7 bases. The CDR3 runs 15 residues. Trimming removed 3 bases from V and 4 bases from J; junction bases left unmatched: 10. CDR1 and CDR2 from the germline V gene are DFQATT and SNEGSKA (reference sequence).

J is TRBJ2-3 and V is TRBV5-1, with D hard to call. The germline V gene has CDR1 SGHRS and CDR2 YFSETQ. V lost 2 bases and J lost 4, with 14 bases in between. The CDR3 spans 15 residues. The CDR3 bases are TGCGCCAGCAGCTTTAAGGGTTCAGTCGCAGATACGCAGTATTTT. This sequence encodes CASSFKGSVADTQYF.

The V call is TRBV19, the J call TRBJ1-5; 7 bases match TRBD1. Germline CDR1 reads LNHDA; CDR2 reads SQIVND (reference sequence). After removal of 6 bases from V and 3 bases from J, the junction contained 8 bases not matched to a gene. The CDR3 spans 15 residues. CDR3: CASRHRDRDNQPQHF. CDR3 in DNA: TGTGCCAGTAGACACCGGGACAGAGACAATCAGCCCCAGCATTTT.

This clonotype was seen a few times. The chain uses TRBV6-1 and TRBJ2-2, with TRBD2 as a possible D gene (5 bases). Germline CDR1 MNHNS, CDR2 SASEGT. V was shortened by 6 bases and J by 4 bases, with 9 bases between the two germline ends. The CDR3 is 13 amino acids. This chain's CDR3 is CASRDLATGELFF. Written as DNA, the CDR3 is TGTGCCAGCAGGGACCTAGCCACCGGGGAGCTGTTTTTT.

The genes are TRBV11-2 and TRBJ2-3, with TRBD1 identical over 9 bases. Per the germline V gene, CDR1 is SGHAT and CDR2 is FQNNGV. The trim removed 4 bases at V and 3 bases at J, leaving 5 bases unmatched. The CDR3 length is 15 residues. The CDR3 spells CASSSDRGRTDTQYF. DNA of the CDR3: TGTGCCAGCAGCTCGGACAGGGGAAGAACAGATACGCAGTATTTT. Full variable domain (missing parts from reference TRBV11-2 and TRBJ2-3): EAGVAQSPRYKIIEKRQSVAFWCNPISGHATLYWYQQILGQGPKLLIQFQNNGVVDDSQLPKDRFSAERLKGVDSTLKIQPAKLEDSAVYLCASSSDRGRTDTQYFGPGTRLTVL.